These 9 T cell receptor beta chains came from one sample sequenced in a study of blood T cell repertoires in COVID-19. Only in-frame clones appear in the TCRdb table, and some are missing; sequencing was by immunoSEQ multiplex PCR. The data contain approximately 210,000 clones, 80% to 90% of them seen just once; the ten biggest clones take up roughly 8%. Sequencing was performed on peripheral blood. Receptor source: a woman aged 50 to 60 with active or convalescent COVID-19.

This chain connects TRBV7-8 to TRBJ2-5; TRBD2 is a possible D gene (5 bases). CDR1 is SGHVS and CDR2 is FQNEAQ in the germline V gene. V shed 1 base and J shed 1 base, with 10 bases lying between them. The CDR3 is made up of 15 amino acids. The CDR3 sequence is CASSLVASPQETQYF. The DNA for the CDR3 is TGTGCCAGCAGCTTAGTTGCTAGCCCCCAAGAGACCCAGTACTTC.

The chain has TRBV7-9 and TRBJ1-2, with 7 nucleotides matching TRBD1. This CDR3 comprises 14 residues. J gave up 1 base and V 11 bases, and 10 bases lay outside the gene matches. Germline V gene sequence: CDR1 SEHNR, CDR2 FQNEAQ (reference sequence). The CDR3 DNA follows: TGTGCCGTTTCGGGACAGTTAATTAACTATGGCTACACCTTC. Its translation is CAVSGQLINYGYTF.

J is TRBJ2-5 and V is TRBV2; 7 bases agree with TRBD1. Germline V gene lookup returns CDR1 SNHLY and CDR2 FYNNEI. The CDR3 totals 13 residues. Germline trimming cut 7 bases from V and 4 bases from J; bases unmatched to any gene: 6. The CDR3 region has the DNA TGTGCCAGCACCCCGGGACAGAGAGAGACCCAGTACTTC. As protein: CASTPGQRETQYF.

J is TRBJ2-1 and V is TRBV11-1; TRBD2 agrees at 9 bases. V lost 8 bases to trimming and J lost 7 bases; unmatched junction nucleotides: 12. The V gene's germline CDR1 is SGHAT and CDR2 FQDESV (reference sequence). The CDR3 extends over 15 amino acids. The CDR3 protein is CASGRGLANLNEQFF. CDR3 sequence (DNA): TGTGCCAGCGGGAGGGGACTAGCCAATCTAAATGAGCAGTTCTTC.

The V gene is TRBV4-2, the J gene TRBJ1-2; no clear D. There are 15 residues in the CDR3. Germline CDR1 is LGHNA and CDR2 is YNFKEQ. V dropped 5 bases and J dropped 1 base, with 14 bases sitting between them. DNA of the CDR3: TGTGCCAGCAGCTCCTCGGCAGGTCTTAACTATGGCTACACCTTC. Translated, it gives CASSSSAGLNYGYTF.

V and J are TRBV19 and TRBJ1-5; no firm D call. V dropped 2 bases and J dropped 5 bases, with 4 bases sitting between them. Germline V gene sequence: CDR1 LNHDA, CDR2 SQIVND (reference sequence). This CDR3 spans 12 amino acids. The DNA for the CDR3 is TGTGCCAGTAGTATATCCTATCAGCCCCAGCATTTT. Its translation: CASSISYQPQHF.

To note about this clone: The sample carries other DNA sequences with the same CDR3. This chain links TRBV5-1 with TRBJ1-2, with 9 positions matching TRBD1. This CDR3 contains 14 residues. The V and J ends lost 4 bases and 2 bases, in that order; junction bases with no gene match: 3. Germline V gene data show CDR1 as SGHRS and CDR2 as YFSETQ. CDR3 bases: TGCGCCAGCAGCCTGGGACAGGGAAACTATGGCTACACCTTC. Protein: CASSLGQGNYGYTF.

V usage is TRBV6-5 and J usage is TRBJ1-5, with D possibly matching TRBD1 (5 bases). Trimming shortened V by 6 bases and J by 4 bases, and 7 bases separated the two germline ends. CDR1 is MNHEY and CDR2 is SVGAGI in the germline V gene. This CDR3 has 12 residues. CDR3 coding DNA: TGTGCCAGCAGGTCAGGGAATCAGCCCCAGCATTTT. Its translation is CASRSGNQPQHF.

The rearrangement uses TRBV5-1 and TRBJ1-2; D unresolved. V was pared by 3 bases and J by 1 base, with 10 bases between. The germline CDR1 and CDR2 sequences are SGHRS and YFSETQ. The CDR3 spans 14 residues. The CDR3 here is CASSWQTDNYGYTF. In DNA form, the CDR3 reads TGCGCCAGCAGCTGGCAGACTGATAACTATGGCTACACCTTC.